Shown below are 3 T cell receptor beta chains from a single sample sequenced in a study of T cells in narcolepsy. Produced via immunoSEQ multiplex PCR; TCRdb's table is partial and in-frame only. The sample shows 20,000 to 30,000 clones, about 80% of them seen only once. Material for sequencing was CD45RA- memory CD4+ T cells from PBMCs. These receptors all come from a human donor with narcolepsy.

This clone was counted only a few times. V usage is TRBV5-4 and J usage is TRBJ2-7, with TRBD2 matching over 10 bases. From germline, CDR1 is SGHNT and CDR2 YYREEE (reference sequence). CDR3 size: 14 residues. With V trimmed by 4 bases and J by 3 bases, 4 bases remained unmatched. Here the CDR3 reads CASSPRTSGYEQYF. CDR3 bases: TGTGCCAGCAGCCCCCGGACTAGCGGCTACGAGCAGTACTTC.

The CDR3 bases are TGTGCCACCAGCGGTATGGACAGGGGAGGCGAAAAACTGTTTTTT. Translated: CATSGMDRGGEKLFF. The rearrangement links TRBV15 to TRBJ1-4, with 9 bases that match TRBD1. The germline gives CDR1 LNHNV, CDR2 YYDKDF (reference sequence). V shed 5 bases and J 8 bases; nucleotides not matched to a gene: 9. There are 15 residues in the CDR3.

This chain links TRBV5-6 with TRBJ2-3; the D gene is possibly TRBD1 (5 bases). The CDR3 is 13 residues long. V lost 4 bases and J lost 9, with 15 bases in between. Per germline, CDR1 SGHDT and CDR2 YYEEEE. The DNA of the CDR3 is TGTGCCAGCAGCACAGGATCGCGACAAACGCAGTATTTT. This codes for CASSTGSRQTQYF.